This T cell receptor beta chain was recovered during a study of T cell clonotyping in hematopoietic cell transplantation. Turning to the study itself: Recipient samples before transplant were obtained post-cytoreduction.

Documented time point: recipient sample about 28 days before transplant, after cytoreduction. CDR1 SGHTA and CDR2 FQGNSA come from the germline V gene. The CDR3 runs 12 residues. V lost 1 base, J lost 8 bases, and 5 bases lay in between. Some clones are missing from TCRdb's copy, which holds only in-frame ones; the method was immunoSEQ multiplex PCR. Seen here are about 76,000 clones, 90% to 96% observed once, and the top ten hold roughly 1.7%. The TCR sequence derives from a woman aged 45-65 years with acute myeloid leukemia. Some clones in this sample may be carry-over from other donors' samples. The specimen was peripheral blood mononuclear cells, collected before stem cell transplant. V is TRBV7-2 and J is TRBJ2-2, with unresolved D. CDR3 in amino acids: CASSLGAGELFF. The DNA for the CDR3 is TGTGCCAGCAGCTTAGGTGCGGGGGAGCTGTTTTTT.